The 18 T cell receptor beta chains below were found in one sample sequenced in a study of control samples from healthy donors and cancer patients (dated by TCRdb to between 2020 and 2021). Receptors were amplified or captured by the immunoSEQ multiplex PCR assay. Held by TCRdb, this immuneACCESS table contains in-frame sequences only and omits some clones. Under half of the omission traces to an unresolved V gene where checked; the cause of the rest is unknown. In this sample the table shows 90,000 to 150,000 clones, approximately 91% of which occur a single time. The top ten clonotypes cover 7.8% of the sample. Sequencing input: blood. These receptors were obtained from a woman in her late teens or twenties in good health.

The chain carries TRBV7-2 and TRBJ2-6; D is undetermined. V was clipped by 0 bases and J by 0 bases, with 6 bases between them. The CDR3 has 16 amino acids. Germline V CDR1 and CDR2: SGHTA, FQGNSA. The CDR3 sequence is CASSLAWGSGANVLTF. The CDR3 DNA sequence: TGTGCCAGCAGCTTAGCTTGGGGCTCTGGGGCCAACGTCCTGACTTTC.

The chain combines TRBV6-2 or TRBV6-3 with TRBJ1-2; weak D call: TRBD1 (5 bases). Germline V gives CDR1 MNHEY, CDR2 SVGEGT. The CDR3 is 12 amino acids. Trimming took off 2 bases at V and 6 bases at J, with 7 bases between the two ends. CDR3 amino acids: CASSYAGNGYTF. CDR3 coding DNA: TGTGCCAGCAGTTACGCAGGGAATGGCTACACCTTC.

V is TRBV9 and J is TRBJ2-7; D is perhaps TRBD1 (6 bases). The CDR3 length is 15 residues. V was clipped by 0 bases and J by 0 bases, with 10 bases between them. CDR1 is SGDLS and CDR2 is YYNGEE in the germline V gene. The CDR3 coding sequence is TGTGCCAGCAGCGTAGGTGGGGGCGACTCCTACGAGCAGTACTTC. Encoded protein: CASSVGGGDSYEQYF. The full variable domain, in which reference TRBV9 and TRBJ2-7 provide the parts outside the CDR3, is DSGVTQTPKHLITATGQRVTLRCSPRSGDLSVYWYQQSLDQGLQFLIQYYNGEERAKGNILERFSAQQFPDLHSELNLSSLELGDSALYFCASSVGGGDSYEQYFGPGTRLTVT.

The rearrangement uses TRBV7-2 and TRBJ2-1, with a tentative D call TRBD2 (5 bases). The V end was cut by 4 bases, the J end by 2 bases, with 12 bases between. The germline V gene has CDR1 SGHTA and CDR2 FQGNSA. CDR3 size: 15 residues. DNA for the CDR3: TGTGCCAGCAGCTCCGAACTAGGGACCTACAATGAGCAGTTCTTC. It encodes CASSSELGTYNEQFF. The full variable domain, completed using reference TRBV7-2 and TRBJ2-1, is GAGVSQSPSNKVTEKGKDVELRCDPISGHTALYWYRQSLGQGLEFLIYFQGNSAPDKSGLPSDRFSAERTGGSVSTLTIQRTQQEDSAVYLCASSSELGTYNEQFFGPGTRLTVL.

Here the CDR3 reads CASSEYRPWAEGMNTEAFF. The CDR3 nucleotides are TGTGCCAGCAGTGAATACAGACCCTGGGCTGAGGGCATGAACACTGAAGCTTTCTTT. The rearrangement uses TRBV2 and TRBJ1-1; D call uncertain. This CDR3 is built from 19 residues. The V end lost 2 bases, the J end lost 0 bases, and 22 bases lay between the germline ends. The germline V gene has CDR1 SNHLY and CDR2 FYNNEI. The full variable domain, with the rest looked up from reference TRBV2 and TRBJ1-1, is EPEVTQTPSHQVTQMGQEVILRCVPISNHLYFYWYRQILGQKVEFLVSFYNNEISEKSEIFDDQFSVERPDGSNFTLKIRSTKLEDSAMYFCASSEYRPWAEGMNTEAFFGQGTRLTVV.

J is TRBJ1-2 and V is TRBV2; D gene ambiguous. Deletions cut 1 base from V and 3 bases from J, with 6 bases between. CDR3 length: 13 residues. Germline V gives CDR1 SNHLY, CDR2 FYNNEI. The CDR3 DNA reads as TGTGCCAGCAGTGAAGGGTTGGACTATGGCTACACCTTC. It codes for CASSEGLDYGYTF.

In DNA form, the CDR3 reads TGTGCCAGCAGCTTCAGAGGACAGGGCACAGATACGCAGTATTTT. This translates into CASSFRGQGTDTQYF. The V gene is TRBV7-6, the J gene TRBJ2-3, with TRBD1 matching over 7 bases. The CDR3 length is 15 residues. Germline CDR1 SGHVS, CDR2 FNYEAQ. V shed 3 bases and J 1 base; nucleotides not matched to a gene: 4.

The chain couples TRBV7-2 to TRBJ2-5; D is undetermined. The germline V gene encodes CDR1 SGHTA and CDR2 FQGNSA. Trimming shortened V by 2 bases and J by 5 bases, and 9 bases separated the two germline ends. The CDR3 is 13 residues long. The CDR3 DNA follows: TGTGCCAGCAGCTTACTGGGTCTCGAGACCCAGTACTTC. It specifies CASSLLGLETQYF.

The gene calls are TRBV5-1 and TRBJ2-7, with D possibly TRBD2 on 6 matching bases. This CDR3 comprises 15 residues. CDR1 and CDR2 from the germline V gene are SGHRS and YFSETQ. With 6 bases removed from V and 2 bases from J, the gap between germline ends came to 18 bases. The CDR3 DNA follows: TGCGCCAGCAAAAACTTAAGCGGGCCCGCCTACGAGCAGTACTTC. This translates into CASKNLSGPAYEQYF.

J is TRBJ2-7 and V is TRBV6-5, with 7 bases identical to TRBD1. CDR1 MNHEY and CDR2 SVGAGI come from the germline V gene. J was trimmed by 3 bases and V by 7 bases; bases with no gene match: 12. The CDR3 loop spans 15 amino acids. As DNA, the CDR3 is TGTGCCAGCACAGCTGACAGGGCGAGACTCTACGAGCAGTACTTC. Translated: CASTADRARLYEQYF.

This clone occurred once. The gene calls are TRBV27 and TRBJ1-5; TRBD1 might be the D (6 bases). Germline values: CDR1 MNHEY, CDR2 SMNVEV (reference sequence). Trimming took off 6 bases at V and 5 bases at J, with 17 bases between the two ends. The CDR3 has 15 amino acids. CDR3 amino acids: CASRNQGEGDQPQHF. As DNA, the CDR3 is TGTGCCAGCAGGAATCAGGGTGAGGGGGATCAGCCCCAGCATTTT.

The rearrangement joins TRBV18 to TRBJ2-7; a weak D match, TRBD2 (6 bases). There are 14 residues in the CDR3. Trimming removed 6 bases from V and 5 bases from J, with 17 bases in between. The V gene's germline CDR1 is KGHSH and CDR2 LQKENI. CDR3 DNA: TGTGCCAGCTCTCGGTCGGGGGAAATCCACGAGCAGTACTTC. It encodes CASSRSGEIHEQYF.

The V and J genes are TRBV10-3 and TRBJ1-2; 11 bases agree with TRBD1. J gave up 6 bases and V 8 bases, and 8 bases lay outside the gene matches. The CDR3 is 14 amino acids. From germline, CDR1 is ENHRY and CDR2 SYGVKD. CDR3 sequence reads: CAISEDRGRDGYTF. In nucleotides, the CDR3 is TGTGCCATCTCGGAGGACAGGGGGCGAGATGGCTACACCTTC.

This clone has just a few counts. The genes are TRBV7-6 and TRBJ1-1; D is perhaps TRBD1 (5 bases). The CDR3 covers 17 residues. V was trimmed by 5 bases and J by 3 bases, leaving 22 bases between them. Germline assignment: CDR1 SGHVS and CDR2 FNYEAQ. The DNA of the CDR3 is TGTGCCAGCAGCCGTTTAACTTTGTCCAGGGTGCACACTGAAGCTTTCTTT. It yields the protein CASSRLTLSRVHTEAFF.

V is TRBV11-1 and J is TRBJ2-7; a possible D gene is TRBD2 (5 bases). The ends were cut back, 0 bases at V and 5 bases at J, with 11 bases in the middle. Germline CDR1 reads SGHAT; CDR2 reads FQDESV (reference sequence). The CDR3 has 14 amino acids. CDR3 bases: TGTGCCAGCAGCTTAGCTTCTAGCATCAACGAGCAGTACTTC. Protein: CASSLASSINEQYF.

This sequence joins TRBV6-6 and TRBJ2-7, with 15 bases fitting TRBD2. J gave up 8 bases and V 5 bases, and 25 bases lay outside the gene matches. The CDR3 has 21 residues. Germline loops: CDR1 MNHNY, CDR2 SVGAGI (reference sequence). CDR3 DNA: TGTGCCAGCAGTCACCCCTACCCCGGACTAGCGGGGGGGCGAAATCTCTTTCAGCAGTACTTC. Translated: CASSHPYPGLAGGRNLFQQYF.

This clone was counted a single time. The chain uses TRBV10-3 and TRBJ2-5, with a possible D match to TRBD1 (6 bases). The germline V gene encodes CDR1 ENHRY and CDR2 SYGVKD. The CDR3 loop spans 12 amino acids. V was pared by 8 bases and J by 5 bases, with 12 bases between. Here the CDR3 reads CAIGPRGETQYF. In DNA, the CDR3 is TGTGCCATCGGGCCTAGGGGGGAGACCCAGTACTTC.

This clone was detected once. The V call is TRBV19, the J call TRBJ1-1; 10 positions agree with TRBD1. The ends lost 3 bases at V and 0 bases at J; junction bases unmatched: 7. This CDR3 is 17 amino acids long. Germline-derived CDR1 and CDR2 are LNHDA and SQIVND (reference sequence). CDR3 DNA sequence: TGTGCCAGTAGTATGACAGGGGGCGCGTACATGAACACTGAAGCTTTCTTT. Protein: CASSMTGGAYMNTEAFF.